The clone carrying this T cell receptor beta chain appeared many times. One entry per CDR3 protein, called by TCRdb with MiXCR from the RT-PCR reads. The data hold around 700,000 distinct CDR3 sequences, with about 14% observed a single time. Germline V gene data show CDR1 as SQVTM and CDR2 as ANQGSEA. The CDR3 runs to 14 residues. Trimming took 4 bases from V and 5 from J; bases not matched to a gene: 8. The rearrangement links TRBV29-1 to TRBJ2-5; 9 bases line up with TRBD2. The TCR comes from a female donor in good health, serving as a healthy control. The sequenced sample consisted of memory CD4+ T cells from blood. The CDR3 sequence: CSVARGGADETQYF. The CDR3 DNA is TGCAGCGTTGCCCGCGGGGGGGCAGACGAGACCCAGTACTTC.